These T cell receptor beta chains were read from a single sample in a study of spatial heterogeneity in lung cancer. TCRdb ran MiXCR on the 5' RACE reads and lists one entry per CDR3 protein. The sample includes 17,000 or so distinct CDR3 sequences, 7% to 7.5% of them seen just once. The source was lung tumor tissue, collected at surgery. The receptors were sampled from a female donor with early-stage non-small cell lung cancer. Both conserved end residues are part of each CDR3. The D gene is left open where the match is weak. Where a row states a size, it is once, few, many or the class of an expanded clone; other rows omit it.

v_call,j_call,d_call,clone_size,cdr3_nt,cdr3_aa
TRBV9,TRBJ2-7,TRBD1,few,TGTGCCAGCAGCGCGACAGGGGGCTCCTACGAGCAGTACTTC,CASSATGGSYEQYF
TRBV10-3,TRBJ2-3,-,many,TGTGCCATCAGTGGCGTGGGGAGCACAGATACGCAGTATTTT,CAISGVGSTDTQYF
TRBV28,TRBJ2-2,TRBD2,many,TGTGCCAGCAGTTTAAGGACCCATAGCGGGGGCGGAGGCGGGGAGCTGTTTTTT,CASSLRTHSGGGGGELFF
TRBV7-3,TRBJ1-6,-,many,TGTGCCAGTTGGGACTATAATTCACCCCTCCACTTT,CASWDYNSPLHF
TRBV7-9,TRBJ2-3,TRBD2,-,TGTGCCAGCAGCAGGGGCAGGACTAGCGGGGGGGCAAATTTT,CASSRGRTSGGANF
TRBV12-3/TRBV12-4,TRBJ2-3,TRBD2,few,TGTGCCAGCAGTGTAGGCGGAGGAAGCGGGGGGGTTGGAGATACGCAGTATTTT,CASSVGGGSGGVGDTQYF
TRBV19,TRBJ2-3,-,-,TGTGCCAGTAGCAATGGCCGGGACCCCAGGGATACGCAGTATTTT,CASSNGRDPRDTQYF
TRBV6-1,TRBJ1-5,-,many,TGTGCCAGCAGTGAAGGGACCCCTTATCAGCCCCAGCATTTT,CASSEGTPYQPQHF
TRBV6-2/TRBV6-3,TRBJ2-6,-,many,TGTGCCAGCAGTTACAGGAGCTCTGGGGCCAACGTCCTGACTTTC,CASSYRSSGANVLTF
TRBV20-1,TRBJ2-7,-,many,TGCAGTGCTAGGCCGGCTGGGGGTGATCACGAGCAGTACTTC,CSARPAGGDHEQYF
TRBV5-1,TRBJ1-1,-,few,TGCGCCAGCAGCTTCGACTTGGTCACTGAAGCTTTCTTT,CASSFDLVTEAFF
TRBV6-1,TRBJ1-5,-,many,TGTGCCAGCAGTGTGGAGGGAGGACAGCCCCAGCATTTT,CASSVEGGQPQHF
TRBV11-2,TRBJ1-2,-,many,TGTGCCAGCAGCTCCCTACATGGACGGCATTACTATGGCTACACCTTC,CASSSLHGRHYYGYTF
TRBV12-3/TRBV12-4,TRBJ1-1,TRBD1,few,TGTGCCAGCAGTTCCTACCGCGGACAGGAAGTCCATACTGAAGCTTTCTTT,CASSSYRGQEVHTEAFF
TRBV20-1,TRBJ1-2,-,many,TGCAGTGCTAGAATTCTGGGGGAACGAGGCTACACCTTC,CSARILGERGYTF
TRBV28,TRBJ2-3,-,many,TGTGCCAGCGGGGACGAGGAAACAGATACGCAGTATTTT,CASGDEETDTQYF
TRBV3-1,TRBJ1-6,-,many,TGTGCCAGCAGCCAAGGCGGCCGGGGTAACAATTCACCCCTCCACTTT,CASSQGGRGNNSPLHF
TRBV5-1,TRBJ2-2,TRBD1,many,TGCGCCAGCAGCCCTGGACAGGCGGCCGGGGAGCTGTTTTTT,CASSPGQAAGELFF
TRBV20-1,TRBJ2-3,-,few,TGCAGTGCTAGGCCCTTTTCGGGGAAGGTAGATACGCAGTATTTT,CSARPFSGKVDTQYF
TRBV30,TRBJ1-2,-,few,TGTGCCTGGACCATCCGGGACGGAGATGGCTACACCTTC,CAWTIRDGDGYTF
TRBV3-1,TRBJ2-1,-,-,TGTGCCAGCAGCCAAAGGACTAAGGAGCATGAGCAGTTCTTC,CASSQRTKEHEQFF
TRBV5-1,TRBJ1-1,-,many,TGCGCCAGCACGGGGGGCCGGACGGGGAACACTGAAGCTTTCTTT,CASTGGRTGNTEAFF
TRBV12-3/TRBV12-4,TRBJ1-4,TRBD1,few,TGTGCCAGCAGCACTACGACAGGGGTCGAAAAACTGTTTTTT,CASSTTTGVEKLFF
TRBV12-3/TRBV12-4,TRBJ2-3,TRBD2,-,TGTGCCAGCAGTTTTAGCGGGGGCACAGATACGCAGTATTTT,CASSFSGGTDTQYF
TRBV5-1,TRBJ2-5,-,many,TGCGCCAGCAGCTTCGGACGGACAGGGCGGGGGCAAGAGACCCAGTACTTC,CASSFGRTGRGQETQYF
TRBV11-2,TRBJ1-2,-,-,TGTGCCAGCAGTGTGGACAGAAACTATGGCTACACCTTC,CASSVDRNYGYTF
TRBV7-9,TRBJ1-6,TRBD1,-,TGTGCCAGCAGCTTACAGGGGGCTGCGAATTCACCCCTCCACTTT,CASSLQGAANSPLHF
TRBV5-1,TRBJ2-1,TRBD1,many,TGCGCCAGCAGCTCGGACAGGTACTACAATGAGCAGTTCTTC,CASSSDRYYNEQFF
TRBV6-2/TRBV6-3,TRBJ2-5,-,many,TGTGCCAGCAACCCGGGACCCCAGCGAGAGACCCAGTACTTC,CASNPGPQRETQYF
TRBV18,TRBJ1-6,-,-,TGTGCCAGCTCCGGAACAGGCCTCCACTTT,CASSGTGLHF
TRBV5-4,TRBJ1-1,TRBD1,few,TGTGCCTCGACCCAACGGGCGACAGGGCTGGGCACTGAAGCTTTCTTT,CASTQRATGLGTEAFF
TRBV11-2,TRBJ1-2,-,-,TGTGCCAGCAGCTTGCAAGGTTCTAACTATGGCTACACCTTC,CASSLQGSNYGYTF
TRBV29-1,TRBJ2-1,-,many,TGCAGCGTTGATTGGGGAAGGGATGAGCAGTTCTTC,CSVDWGRDEQFF
TRBV9,TRBJ1-4,-,many,TGTGCCAGTAACGGAGGGGTAAGAGGTGAAAAACTGTTTTTT,CASNGGVRGEKLFF
TRBV4-3,TRBJ2-3,-,many,TGCGCCAGCAGCCCAGGGGGGTCCGCCACAGATACGCAGTATTTT,CASSPGGSATDTQYF
TRBV27,TRBJ1-1,-,many,TGTGCCAGCAGTTCCCTGACAGGTCTAAACACTGAAGCTTTCTTT,CASSSLTGLNTEAFF
TRBV20-1,TRBJ2-5,-,many,TGCAGTGTAACCCTGACAGATGGGGAGACCCAGTACTTC,CSVTLTDGETQYF
TRBV29-1,TRBJ2-1,-,many,TGCAGCGTTCTTAAGGCAAACAATGAGCAGTTCTTC,CSVLKANNEQFF